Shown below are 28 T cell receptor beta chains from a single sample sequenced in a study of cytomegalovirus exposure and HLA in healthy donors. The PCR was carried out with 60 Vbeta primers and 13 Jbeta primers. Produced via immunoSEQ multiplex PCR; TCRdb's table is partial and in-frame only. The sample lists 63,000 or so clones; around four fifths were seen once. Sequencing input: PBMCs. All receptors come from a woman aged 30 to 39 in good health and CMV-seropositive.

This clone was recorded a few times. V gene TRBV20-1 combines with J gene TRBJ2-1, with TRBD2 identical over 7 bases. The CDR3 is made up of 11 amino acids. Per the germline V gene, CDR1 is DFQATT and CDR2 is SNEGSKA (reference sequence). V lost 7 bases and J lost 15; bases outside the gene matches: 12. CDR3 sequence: CSELRRELPFF. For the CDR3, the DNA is TGCAGTGAACTACGGCGGGAGCTCCCGTTCTTC.

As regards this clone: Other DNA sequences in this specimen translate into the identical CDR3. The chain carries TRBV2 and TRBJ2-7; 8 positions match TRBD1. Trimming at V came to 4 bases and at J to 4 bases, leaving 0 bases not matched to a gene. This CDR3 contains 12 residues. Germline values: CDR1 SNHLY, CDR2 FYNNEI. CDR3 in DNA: TGTGCCAGCAGTGGACAGGGGTACGAGCAGTACTTC. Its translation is CASSGQGYEQYF.

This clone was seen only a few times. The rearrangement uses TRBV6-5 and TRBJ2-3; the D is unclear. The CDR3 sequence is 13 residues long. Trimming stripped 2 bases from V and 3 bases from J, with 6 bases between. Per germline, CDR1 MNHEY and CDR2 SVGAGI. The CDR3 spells CASSYDATDTQYF. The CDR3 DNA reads TGTGCCAGCAGTTACGATGCGACAGATACGCAGTATTTT.

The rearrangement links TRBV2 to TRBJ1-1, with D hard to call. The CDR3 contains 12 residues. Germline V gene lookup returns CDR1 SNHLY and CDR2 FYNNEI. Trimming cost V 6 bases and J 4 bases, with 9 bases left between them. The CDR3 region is CASSVLSTEAFF. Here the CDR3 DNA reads TGTGCCAGCAGCGTCCTAAGCACTGAAGCTTTCTTT. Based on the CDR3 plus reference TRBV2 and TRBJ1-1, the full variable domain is EPEVTQTPSHQVTQMGQEVILRCVPISNHLYFYWYRQILGQKVEFLVSFYNNEISEKSEIFDDQFSVERPDGSNFTLKIRSTKLEDSAMYFCASSVLSTEAFFGQGTRLTVV.

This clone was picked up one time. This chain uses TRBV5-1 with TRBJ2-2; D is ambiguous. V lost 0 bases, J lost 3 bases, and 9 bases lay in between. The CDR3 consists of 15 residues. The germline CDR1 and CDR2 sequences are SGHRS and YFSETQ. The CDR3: CASSLGTVDTGELFF. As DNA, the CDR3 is TGCGCCAGCAGCTTGGGCACAGTAGACACCGGGGAGCTGTTTTTT.

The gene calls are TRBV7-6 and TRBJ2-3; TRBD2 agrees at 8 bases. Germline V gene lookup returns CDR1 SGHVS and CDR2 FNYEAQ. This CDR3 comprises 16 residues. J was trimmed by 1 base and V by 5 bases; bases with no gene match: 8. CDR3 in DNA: TGTGCCAGCAGCCCCGCAGCGGGAGTGGGCACAGATACGCAGTATTTT. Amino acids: CASSPAAGVGTDTQYF.

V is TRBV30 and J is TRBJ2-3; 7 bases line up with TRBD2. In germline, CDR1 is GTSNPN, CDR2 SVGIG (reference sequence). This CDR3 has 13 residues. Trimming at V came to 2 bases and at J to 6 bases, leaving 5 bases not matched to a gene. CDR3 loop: CAWSRREGDTQYF. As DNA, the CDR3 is TGTGCCTGGAGTCGAAGGGAGGGGGATACGCAGTATTTT.

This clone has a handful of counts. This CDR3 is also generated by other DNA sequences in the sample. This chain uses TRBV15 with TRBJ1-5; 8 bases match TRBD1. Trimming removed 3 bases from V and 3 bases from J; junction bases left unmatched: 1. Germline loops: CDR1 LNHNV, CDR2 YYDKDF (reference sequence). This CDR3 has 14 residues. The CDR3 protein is CATSRTGVNQPQHF. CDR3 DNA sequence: TGTGCCACCAGCAGGACAGGGGTCAATCAGCCCCAGCATTTT.

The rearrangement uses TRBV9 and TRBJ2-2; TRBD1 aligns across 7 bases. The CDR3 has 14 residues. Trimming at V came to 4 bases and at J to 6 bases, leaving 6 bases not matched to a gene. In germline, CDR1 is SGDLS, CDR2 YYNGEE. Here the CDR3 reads CASSPRGRAGELFF. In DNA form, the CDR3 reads TGTGCCAGCAGCCCTAGGGGGCGGGCCGGGGAGCTGTTTTTT. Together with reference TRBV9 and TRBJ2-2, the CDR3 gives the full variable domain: DSGVTQTPKHLITATGQRVTLRCSPRSGDLSVYWYQQSLDQGLQFLIQYYNGEERAKGNILERFSAQQFPDLHSELNLSSLELGDSALYFCASSPRGRAGELFFGEGSRLTVL.

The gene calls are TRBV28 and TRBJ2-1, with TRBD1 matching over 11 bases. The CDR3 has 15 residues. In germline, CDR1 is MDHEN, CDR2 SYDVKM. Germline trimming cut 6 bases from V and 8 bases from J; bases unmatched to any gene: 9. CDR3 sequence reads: CASRDRDRGYDEQFF. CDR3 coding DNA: TGTGCCAGCAGAGACCGGGACAGGGGGTACGATGAGCAGTTCTTC.

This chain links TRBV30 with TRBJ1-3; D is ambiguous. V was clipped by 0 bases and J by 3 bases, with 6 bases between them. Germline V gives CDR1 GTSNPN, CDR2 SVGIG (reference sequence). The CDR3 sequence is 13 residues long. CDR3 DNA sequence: TGTGCCTGGAGTGTCCTAAGTGGAAACACCATATATTTT. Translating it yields CAWSVLSGNTIYF. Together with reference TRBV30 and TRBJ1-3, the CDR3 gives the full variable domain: SQTIHQWPATLVQPVGSPLSLECTVEGTSNPNLYWYRQAAGRGLQLLFYSVGIGQISSEVPQNLSASRPQDRQFILSSKKLLLSDSGFYLCAWSVLSGNTIYFGEGSWLTVV.

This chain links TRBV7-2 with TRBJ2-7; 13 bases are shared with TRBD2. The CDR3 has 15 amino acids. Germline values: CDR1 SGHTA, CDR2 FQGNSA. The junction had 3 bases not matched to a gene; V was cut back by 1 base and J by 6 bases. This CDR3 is CASSLGLAGGGEQYF. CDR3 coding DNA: TGTGCCAGCAGCTTAGGACTAGCGGGAGGTGGCGAGCAGTACTTC.

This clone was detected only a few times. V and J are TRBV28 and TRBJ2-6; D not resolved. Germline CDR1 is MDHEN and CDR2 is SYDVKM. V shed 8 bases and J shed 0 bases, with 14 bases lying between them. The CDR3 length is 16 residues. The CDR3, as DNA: TGTGCCAGCTCCGACATTCTCTCCTCTGGGGCCAACGTCCTGACTTTC. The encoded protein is CASSDILSSGANVLTF.

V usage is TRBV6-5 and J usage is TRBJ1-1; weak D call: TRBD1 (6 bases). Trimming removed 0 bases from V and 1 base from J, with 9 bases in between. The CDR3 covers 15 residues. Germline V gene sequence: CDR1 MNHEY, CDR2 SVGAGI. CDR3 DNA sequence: TGTGCCAGCAGTTACTCGACAGGAAGGAACACTGAAGCTTTCTTT. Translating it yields CASSYSTGRNTEAFF.

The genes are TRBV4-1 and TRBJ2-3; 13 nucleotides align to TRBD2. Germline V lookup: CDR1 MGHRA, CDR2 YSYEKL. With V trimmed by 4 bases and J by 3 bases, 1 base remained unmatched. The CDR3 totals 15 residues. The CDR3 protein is CASSPTSGRTDTQYF. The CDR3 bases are TGCGCCAGCAGCCCGACTAGCGGGAGGACAGATACGCAGTATTTT.

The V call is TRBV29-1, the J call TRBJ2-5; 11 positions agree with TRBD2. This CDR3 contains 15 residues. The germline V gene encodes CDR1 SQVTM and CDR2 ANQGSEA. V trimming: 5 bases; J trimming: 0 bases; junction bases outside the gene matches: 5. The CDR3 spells CSVKASGRNQETQYF. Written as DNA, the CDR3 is TGCAGCGTTAAAGCTAGCGGGAGGAACCAAGAGACCCAGTACTTC. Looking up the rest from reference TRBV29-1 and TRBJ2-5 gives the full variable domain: SAVISQKPSRDICQRGTSLTIQCQVDSQVTMMFWYRQQPGQSLTLIATANQGSEATYESGFVIDKFPISRPNLTFSTLTVSNMSPEDSSIYLCSVKASGRNQETQYFGPGTRLLVL.

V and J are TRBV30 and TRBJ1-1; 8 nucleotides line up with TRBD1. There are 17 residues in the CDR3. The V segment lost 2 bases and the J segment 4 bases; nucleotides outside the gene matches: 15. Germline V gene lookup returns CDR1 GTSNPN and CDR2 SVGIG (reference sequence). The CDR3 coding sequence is TGTGCCTGGAGTTGGACAGGGAAAGGACATTTAGGCACTGAAGCTTTCTTT. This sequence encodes CAWSWTGKGHLGTEAFF.

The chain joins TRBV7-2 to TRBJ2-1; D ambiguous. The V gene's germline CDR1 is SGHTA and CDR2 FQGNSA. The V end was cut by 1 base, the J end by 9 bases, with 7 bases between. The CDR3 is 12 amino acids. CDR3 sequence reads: CASSLGAGEQFF. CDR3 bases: TGTGCCAGCAGCTTAGGGGCAGGTGAGCAGTTCTTC.

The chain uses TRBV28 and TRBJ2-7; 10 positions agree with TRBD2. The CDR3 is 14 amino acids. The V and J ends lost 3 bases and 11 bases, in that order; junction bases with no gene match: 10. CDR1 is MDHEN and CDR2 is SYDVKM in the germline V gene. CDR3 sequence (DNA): TGTGCCAGCAGTTTGGGACTAGCGCCACCGGGGGAGTACTTC. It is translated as CASSLGLAPPGEYF. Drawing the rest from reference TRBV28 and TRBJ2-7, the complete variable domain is DVKVTQSSRYLVKRTGEKVFLECVQDMDHENMFWYRQDPGLGLRLIYFSYDVKMKEKGDIPEGYSVSREKKERFSLILESASTNQTSMYLCASSLGLAPPGEYFGPGTRLTVT.

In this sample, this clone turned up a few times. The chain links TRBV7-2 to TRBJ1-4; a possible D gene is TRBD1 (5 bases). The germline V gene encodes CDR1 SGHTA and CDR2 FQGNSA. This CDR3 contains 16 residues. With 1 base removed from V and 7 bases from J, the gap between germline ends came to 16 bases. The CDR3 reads CASSLGGGGEGEKLFF. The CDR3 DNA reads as TGTGCCAGCAGCTTAGGTGGGGGAGGGGAGGGTGAAAAACTGTTTTTT. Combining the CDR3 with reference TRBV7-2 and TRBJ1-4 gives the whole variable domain GAGVSQSPSNKVTEKGKDVELRCDPISGHTALYWYRQSLGQGLEFLIYFQGNSAPDKSGLPSDRFSAERTGGSVSTLTIQRTQQEDSAVYLCASSLGGGGEGEKLFFGSGTQLSVL.

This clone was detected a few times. Here the CDR3 DNA reads TGTGCCTGGGAAAAGACCCGAGGTATCACAGATACGCAGTATTTT. This translates into CAWEKTRGITDTQYF. The gene calls are TRBV30 and TRBJ2-3; D is unclear. Trimming took 5 bases from V and 2 from J, leaving 17 bases between them. The CDR3 contains 15 residues. Germline CDR1 is GTSNPN and CDR2 is SVGIG (reference sequence).

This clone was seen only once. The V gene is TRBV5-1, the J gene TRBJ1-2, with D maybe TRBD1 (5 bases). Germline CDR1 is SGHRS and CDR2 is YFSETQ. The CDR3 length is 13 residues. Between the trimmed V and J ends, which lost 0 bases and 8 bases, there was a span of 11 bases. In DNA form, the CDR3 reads TGCGCCAGCAGCTTGGGGCAGGGTCTGGGCTACACCTTC. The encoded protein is CASSLGQGLGYTF.

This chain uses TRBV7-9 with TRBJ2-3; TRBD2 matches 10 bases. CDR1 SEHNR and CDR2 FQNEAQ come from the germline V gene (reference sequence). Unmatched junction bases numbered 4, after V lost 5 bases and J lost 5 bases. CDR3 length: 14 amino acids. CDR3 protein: CASSPGTSVDTQYF. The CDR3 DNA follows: TGTGCCAGCAGCCCGGGGACTAGCGTAGATACGCAGTATTTT.

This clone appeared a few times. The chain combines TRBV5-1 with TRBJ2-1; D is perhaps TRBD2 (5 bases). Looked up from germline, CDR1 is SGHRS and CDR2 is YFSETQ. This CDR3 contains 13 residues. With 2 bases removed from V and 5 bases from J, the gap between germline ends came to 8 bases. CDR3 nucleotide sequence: TGCGCCAGCAGCTTCACTAGAGACAATGAGCAGTTCTTC. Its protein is CASSFTRDNEQFF.

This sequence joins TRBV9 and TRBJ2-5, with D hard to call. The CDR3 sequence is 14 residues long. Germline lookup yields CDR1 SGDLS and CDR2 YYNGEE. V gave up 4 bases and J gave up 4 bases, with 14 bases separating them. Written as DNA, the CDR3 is TGTGCCAGCAGCCCCCAATACGAGTTAGAGACCCAGTACTTC. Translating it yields CASSPQYELETQYF.

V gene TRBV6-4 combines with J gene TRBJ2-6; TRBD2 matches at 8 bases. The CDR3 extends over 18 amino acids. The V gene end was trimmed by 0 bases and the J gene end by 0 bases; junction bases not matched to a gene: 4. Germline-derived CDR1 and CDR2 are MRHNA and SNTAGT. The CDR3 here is CASSDSWTSSSGANVLTF. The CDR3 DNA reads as TGTGCCAGCAGTGACTCATGGACTAGCTCCTCTGGGGCCAACGTCCTGACTTTC.

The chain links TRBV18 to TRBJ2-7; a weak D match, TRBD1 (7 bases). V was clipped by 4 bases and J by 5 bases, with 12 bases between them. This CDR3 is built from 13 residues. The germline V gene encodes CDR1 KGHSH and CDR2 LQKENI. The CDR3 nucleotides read TGTGCCAGCTCACGTCAGGGGGGCAACGAGCAGTACTTC. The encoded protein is CASSRQGGNEQYF.

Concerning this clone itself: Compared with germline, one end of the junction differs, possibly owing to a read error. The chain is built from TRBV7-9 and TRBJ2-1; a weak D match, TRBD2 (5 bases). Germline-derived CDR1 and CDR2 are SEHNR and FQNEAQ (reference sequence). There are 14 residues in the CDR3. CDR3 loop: CASSLLASFNEQFF. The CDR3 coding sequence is TGTGCCAGCAGCTTATTAGCGTCCTTCAATGAGCAGTTCTTC. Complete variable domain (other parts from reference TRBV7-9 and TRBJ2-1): DTGVSQNPRHKITKRGQNVTFRCDPISEHNRLYWYRQTLGQGPEFLTYFQNEAQLEKSRLLSDRFSAERPKGSFSTLEIQRTEQGDSAMYLCASSLLASFNEQFFGPGTRLTVL.